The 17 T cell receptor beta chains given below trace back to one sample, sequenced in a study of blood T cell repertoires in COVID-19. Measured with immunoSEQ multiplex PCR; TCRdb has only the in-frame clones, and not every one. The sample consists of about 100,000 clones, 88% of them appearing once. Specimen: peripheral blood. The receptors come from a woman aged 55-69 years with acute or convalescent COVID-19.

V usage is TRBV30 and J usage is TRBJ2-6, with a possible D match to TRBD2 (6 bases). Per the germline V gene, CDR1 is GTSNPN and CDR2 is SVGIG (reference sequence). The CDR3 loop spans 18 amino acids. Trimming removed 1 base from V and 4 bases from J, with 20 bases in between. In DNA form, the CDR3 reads TGTGCCTGGAGTGGATTAGCGGCAGGAGGTCCCGGGGCCAACGTCCTGACTTTC. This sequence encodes CAWSGLAAGGPGANVLTF.

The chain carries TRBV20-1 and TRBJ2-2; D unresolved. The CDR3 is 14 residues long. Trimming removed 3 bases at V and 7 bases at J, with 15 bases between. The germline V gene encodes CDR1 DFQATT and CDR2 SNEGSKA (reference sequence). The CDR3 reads CSASEALYGGELFF. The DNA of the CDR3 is TGCAGTGCTAGTGAGGCCCTTTATGGCGGGGAGCTGTTTTTT.

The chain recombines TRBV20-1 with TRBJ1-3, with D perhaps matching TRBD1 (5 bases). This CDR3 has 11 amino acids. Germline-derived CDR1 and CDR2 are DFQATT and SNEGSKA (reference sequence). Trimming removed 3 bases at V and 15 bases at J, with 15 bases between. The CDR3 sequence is CSASRAQQEYF. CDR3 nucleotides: TGCAGTGCTAGTCGGGCACAACAGGAATATTTT.

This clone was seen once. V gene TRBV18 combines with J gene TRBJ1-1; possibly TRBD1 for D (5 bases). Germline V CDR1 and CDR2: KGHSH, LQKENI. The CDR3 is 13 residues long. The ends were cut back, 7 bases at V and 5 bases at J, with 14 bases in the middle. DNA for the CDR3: TGTGCCAGCTTAGCAGGGTTCGGGACTGAAGCTTTCTTT. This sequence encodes CASLAGFGTEAFF. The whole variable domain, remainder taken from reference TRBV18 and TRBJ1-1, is NAGVMQNPRHLVRRRGQEARLRCSPMKGHSHVYWYRQLPEEGLKFMVYLQKENIIDESGMPKERFSAEFPKEGPSILRIQQVVRGDSAAYFCASLAGFGTEAFFGQGTRLTVV.

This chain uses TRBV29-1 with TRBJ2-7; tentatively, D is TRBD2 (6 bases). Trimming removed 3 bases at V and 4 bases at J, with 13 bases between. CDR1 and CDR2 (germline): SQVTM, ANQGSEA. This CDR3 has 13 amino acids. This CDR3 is CSVEEVGGYEQYF. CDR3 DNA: TGCAGCGTTGAGGAGGTGGGGGGTTACGAGCAGTACTTC.

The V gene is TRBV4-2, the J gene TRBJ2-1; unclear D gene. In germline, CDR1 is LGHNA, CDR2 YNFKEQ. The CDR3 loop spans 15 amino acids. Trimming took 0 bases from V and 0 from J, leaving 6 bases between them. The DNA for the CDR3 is TGTGCCAGCAGCCAAGACCGGAGCTCCTACAATGAGCAGTTCTTC. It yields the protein CASSQDRSSYNEQFF.

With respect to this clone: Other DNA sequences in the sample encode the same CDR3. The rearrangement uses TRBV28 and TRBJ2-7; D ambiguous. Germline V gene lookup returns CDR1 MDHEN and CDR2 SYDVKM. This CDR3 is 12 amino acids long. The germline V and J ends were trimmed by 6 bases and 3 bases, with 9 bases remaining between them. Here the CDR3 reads CASSLGGYEQYF. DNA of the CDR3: TGTGCCAGCAGCTTAGGCGGCTACGAGCAGTACTTC.

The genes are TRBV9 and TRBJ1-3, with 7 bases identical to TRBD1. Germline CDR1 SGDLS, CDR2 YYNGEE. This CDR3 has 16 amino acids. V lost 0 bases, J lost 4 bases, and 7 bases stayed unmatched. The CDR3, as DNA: TGTGCCAGCAGCGTAGCTACTGGGACAGTCGGAAACACCATATATTTT. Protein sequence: CASSVATGTVGNTIYF.

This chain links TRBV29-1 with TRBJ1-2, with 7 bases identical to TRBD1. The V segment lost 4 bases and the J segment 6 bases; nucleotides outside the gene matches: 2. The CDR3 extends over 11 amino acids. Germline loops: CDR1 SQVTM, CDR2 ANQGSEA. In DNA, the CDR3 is TGCAGCGTTGGACAGGGTAATGGCTACACCTTC. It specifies CSVGQGNGYTF.

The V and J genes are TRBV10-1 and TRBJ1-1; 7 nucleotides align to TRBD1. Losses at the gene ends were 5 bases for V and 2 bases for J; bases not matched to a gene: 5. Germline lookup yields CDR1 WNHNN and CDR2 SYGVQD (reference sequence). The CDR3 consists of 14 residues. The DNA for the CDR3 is TGCGCCAGCAGTCGGGACAGTGGAAACACTGAAGCTTTCTTT. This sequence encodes CASSRDSGNTEAFF.

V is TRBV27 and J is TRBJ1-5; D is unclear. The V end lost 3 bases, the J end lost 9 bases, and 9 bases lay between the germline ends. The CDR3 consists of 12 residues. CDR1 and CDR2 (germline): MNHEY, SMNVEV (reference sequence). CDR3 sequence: CASSLAGGPQHF. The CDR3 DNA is TGTGCCAGCAGTTTGGCAGGTGGGCCCCAGCATTTT.

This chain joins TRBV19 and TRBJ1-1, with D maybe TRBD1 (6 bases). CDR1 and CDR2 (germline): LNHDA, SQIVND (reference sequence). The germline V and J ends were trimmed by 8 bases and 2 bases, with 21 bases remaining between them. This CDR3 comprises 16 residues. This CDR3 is CASVWSGGRVNTEAFF. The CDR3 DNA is TGTGCCAGTGTTTGGTCGGGGGGCAGAGTAAACACTGAAGCTTTCTTT.

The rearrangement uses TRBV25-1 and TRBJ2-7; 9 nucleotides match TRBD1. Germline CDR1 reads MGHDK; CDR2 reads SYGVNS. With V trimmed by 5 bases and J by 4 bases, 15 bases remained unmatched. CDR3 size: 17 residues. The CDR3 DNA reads TGTGCCAGCAGTCCGTCCGCGGGACAGGGTTCCGGGTACGAGCAGTACTTC. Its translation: CASSPSAGQGSGYEQYF.

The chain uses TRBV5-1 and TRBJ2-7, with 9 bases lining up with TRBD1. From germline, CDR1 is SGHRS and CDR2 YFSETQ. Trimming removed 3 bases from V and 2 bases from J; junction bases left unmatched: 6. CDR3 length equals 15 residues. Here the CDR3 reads CASSWGDRVAYEQYF. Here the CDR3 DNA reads TGCGCCAGCAGCTGGGGGGACAGGGTGGCCTACGAGCAGTACTTC.

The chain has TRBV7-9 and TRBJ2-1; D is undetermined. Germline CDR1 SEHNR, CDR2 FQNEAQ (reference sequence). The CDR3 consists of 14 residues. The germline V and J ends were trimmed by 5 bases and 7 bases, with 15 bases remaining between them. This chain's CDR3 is CASSQSGSLNEQFF. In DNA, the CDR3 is TGTGCCAGCAGCCAATCCGGGTCCTTGAATGAGCAGTTCTTC.

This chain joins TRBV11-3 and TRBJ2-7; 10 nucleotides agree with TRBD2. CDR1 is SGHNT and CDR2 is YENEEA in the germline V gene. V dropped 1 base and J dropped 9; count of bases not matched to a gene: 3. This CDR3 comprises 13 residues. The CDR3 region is CASSLGLAGAQYV. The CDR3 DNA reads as TGTGCCAGCAGCTTAGGGCTAGCGGGGGCGCAGTACGTC.

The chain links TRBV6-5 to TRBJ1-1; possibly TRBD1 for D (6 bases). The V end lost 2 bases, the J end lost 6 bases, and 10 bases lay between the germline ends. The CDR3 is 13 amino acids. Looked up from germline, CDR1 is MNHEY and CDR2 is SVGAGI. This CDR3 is CASSYRRQAEAFF. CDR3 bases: TGTGCCAGCAGTTACAGGAGACAGGCTGAAGCTTTCTTT.